These 2 T cell receptor beta chains share one sample of origin, sequenced in a study of identical twins. TCRdb passed the 5' RACE reads through MiXCR, listing each CDR3 protein once. The sample lists about 240,000 distinct CDR3 sequences; approximately 8% were seen once. This same sample was also part of a study on yellow fever vaccine responses in identical twins.

Sequences were obtained from CD8+ T cells sorted from blood. The receptor source for this set is a woman between 18 and 29 years old in good health.

This clonotype was recorded a few times. V is TRBV2 and J is TRBJ2-1; TRBD2 matches 14 bases. CDR3 length: 15 residues. V shed 6 bases and J 10 bases; nucleotides not matched to a gene: 8. CDR1 is SNHLY and CDR2 is FYNNEI in the germline V gene. This CDR3 reads CASRYGTSGSGEQFF. The CDR3 DNA reads TGTGCCAGCAGATATGGGACTAGCGGGAGCGGCGAGCAGTTCTTC.

This clonotype has just a few counts. The V and J genes are TRBV3-1 and TRBJ2-2; D perhaps matches TRBD1 (6 bases). The CDR3 covers 16 residues. CDR1 and CDR2 (germline): LGHDT, YNNKEL (reference sequence). V was cut by 6 bases and J by 5 bases, with 19 bases left in between. In DNA form, the CDR3 reads TGTGCCAGCAGTCACAGAATGACAGGTTCGACCGGGGAGCTGTTTTTT. Protein product: CASSHRMTGSTGELFF. Full variable domain (remainder filled in from reference TRBV3-1 and TRBJ2-2): DTAVSQTPKYLVTQMGNDKSIKCEQNLGHDTMYWYKQDSKKFLKIMFSYNNKELIINETVPNRFSPKSPDKAHLNLHINSLELGDSAVYFCASSHRMTGSTGELFFGEGSRLTVL.